One sample yielded the 20 T cell receptor beta chains listed below, sequenced in a study of vaccination and CD4 T cells after COVID-19. Treatment in this sample: roughly ten-day PBMC culture with coronavirus spike peptide pools or control peptides (ViraFEST assay). These receptors are not linked to any known antigen. The Oncomine TCR Beta short-read assay sequenced DNA from cultured CD4+ T cells. TCRdb itself ran the PCR reads through MiXCR, one entry per CDR3 protein. In the table there are about 20,000 distinct CDR3 sequences, about 59% of which are singletons. The sequenced sample consisted of CD4+ T cells from blood, cultured in vitro. The receptors were gathered from a human donor who had recovered from COVID-19.

This chain uses TRBV27 with TRBJ2-6; D is unclear. The germline gives CDR1 MNHEY, CDR2 SMNVEV (reference sequence). The CDR3 is made up of 16 amino acids. V was pared by 4 bases and J by 1 base, with 11 bases between. CDR3 sequence: CASSSPAQSGANVLTF. In DNA form, the CDR3 reads TGTGCCAGCAGTTCTCCCGCCCAATCTGGGGCCAACGTCCTGACTTTC.

J is TRBJ1-3 and V is TRBV19; the D gene is possibly TRBD1 (6 bases). Germline V lookup: CDR1 LNHDA, CDR2 SQIVND (reference sequence). With 9 bases removed from V and 3 bases from J, the gap between germline ends came to 15 bases. CDR3 length: 14 amino acids. The CDR3: CASVQGDYGNTIYF. In DNA, the CDR3 is TGTGCCAGCGTACAGGGAGATTATGGAAACACCATATATTTT.

The chain carries TRBV7-8 and TRBJ1-4, with a possible D match to TRBD1 (5 bases). From germline, CDR1 is SGHVS and CDR2 FQNEAQ. The CDR3 runs 14 residues. Trimming took off 5 bases at V and 5 bases at J, with 12 bases between the two ends. CDR3 protein: CASSHPGGNEKLFF. CDR3 nucleotides: TGTGCCAGCAGCCACCCTGGGGGAAATGAAAAACTGTTTTTT.

In its sample, this clonotype was seen a few times. The chain carries TRBV6-2 or TRBV6-3 and TRBJ1-5; the D gene is possibly TRBD1 (5 bases). In germline, CDR1 is MNHEY, CDR2 SVGEGT. The CDR3 runs to 14 residues. The V end was cut by 2 bases, the J end by 3 bases, with 8 bases between. The CDR3 region has the DNA TGTGCCAGCAGTTACGGAGGGGTCAATCAGCCCCAGCATTTT. As protein: CASSYGGVNQPQHF.

The gene calls are TRBV6-1 and TRBJ1-3; the match to TRBD1 covers 9 bases. The CDR3 has 16 residues. The germline CDR1 and CDR2 sequences are MNHNS and SASEGT. Trimming cost V 5 bases and J 4 bases; bases outside gene matches: 9. The CDR3 loop is CASSPQRTGDGNTIYF. For the CDR3, the DNA is TGTGCCAGCAGTCCACAGCGGACAGGGGACGGAAACACCATATATTTT.

The chain recombines TRBV15 with TRBJ2-2; maybe TRBD1 (5 bases). The V gene's germline CDR1 is LNHNV and CDR2 YYDKDF (reference sequence). The CDR3 is 16 amino acids. V shed 0 bases and J shed 6 bases, with 14 bases lying between them. CDR3: CATSRDLDPGSGELFF. DNA for the CDR3: TGTGCCACCAGCAGAGACCTTGATCCAGGGTCCGGGGAGCTGTTTTTT. Complete variable domain (other parts from reference TRBV15 and TRBJ2-2): DAMVIQNPRYQVTQFGKPVTLSCSQTLNHNVMYWYQQKSSQAPKLLFHYYDKDFNNEADTPDNFQSRRPNTSFCFLDIRSPGLGDTAMYLCATSRDLDPGSGELFFGEGSRLTVL.

DNA of the CDR3: TGCAGTGCTGCTGGGACAGGGAATGAAAAACTGTTTTTT. Translating it yields CSAAGTGNEKLFF. The chain employs TRBV20-1 and TRBJ1-4; 9 bases align to TRBD1. The J segment lost 5 bases and the V segment lost 5 bases, leaving 3 bases of the junction unmatched. Per the germline V gene, CDR1 is DFQATT and CDR2 is SNEGSKA (reference sequence). The CDR3 spans 13 residues.

A few counts support this clonotype. The chain employs TRBV6-5 and TRBJ1-2; 7 bases are shared with TRBD1. After removal of 6 bases from V and 4 bases from J, the junction contained 8 bases not matched to a gene. Germline CDR1 is MNHEY and CDR2 is SVGAGI. The CDR3 covers 14 residues. In nucleotides, the CDR3 is TGTGCCAGCAGCTACGCGGGACAGCTCTATGGCTACACCTTC. It is translated as CASSYAGQLYGYTF.

The chain combines TRBV20-1 with TRBJ2-2; 7 positions match TRBD1. This CDR3 has 14 amino acids. V shed 2 bases, J shed 6 bases, and the junction held 6 bases outside the gene matches. Germline V gene lookup returns CDR1 DFQATT and CDR2 SNEGSKA (reference sequence). In DNA form, the CDR3 reads TGCAGTGCTAGATCCCAAGACAGGGCCGGGGAGCTGTTTTTT. Translated: CSARSQDRAGELFF.

The rearrangement links TRBV28 to TRBJ2-2; TRBD1 aligns across 7 bases. The CDR3 length is 14 residues. Germline assignment: CDR1 MDHEN and CDR2 SYDVKM. V lost 4 bases and J lost 4; bases outside the gene matches: 3. The CDR3 sequence: CASSSGQITGELFF. DNA of the CDR3: TGTGCCAGCAGTTCGGGACAGATCACCGGGGAGCTGTTTTTT.

This rearrangement joins TRBV11-2 to TRBJ2-4; D possibly corresponds to TRBD1 (6 bases). V was shortened by 5 bases and J by 3 bases, with 14 bases between the two germline ends. Germline CDR1 is SGHAT and CDR2 is FQNNGV. The CDR3 runs to 15 residues. The CDR3 here is CASSPFQGFKNIQYF. CDR3 nucleotide sequence: TGTGCCAGCAGCCCATTTCAGGGGTTCAAAAACATTCAGTACTTC.

The chain couples TRBV10-2 to TRBJ1-1; 8 bases fit TRBD1. Looked up from germline, CDR1 is WSHSY and CDR2 is SAAADI. Trimming removed 8 bases from V and 1 base from J; junction bases left unmatched: 0. The CDR3 has 12 amino acids. The CDR3 DNA sequence: TGCGCCAGCGGACAGGGGAACACTGAAGCTTTCTTT. This encodes CASGQGNTEAFF.

This clonotype was observed a handful of times. This chain joins TRBV2 and TRBJ2-7; no clear D. Germline CDR1 reads SNHLY; CDR2 reads FYNNEI. The CDR3 is made up of 13 amino acids. The V end was cut by 4 bases, the J end by 4 bases, with 11 bases between. The CDR3 DNA reads as TGTGCCAGCAGTGTGTCAGGATTTTACGAGCAGTACTTC. It encodes CASSVSGFYEQYF.

This chain links TRBV5-1 with TRBJ1-2, with D unclear. The CDR3 is made up of 12 amino acids. Germline V lookup: CDR1 SGHRS, CDR2 YFSETQ. V gave up 1 base and J gave up 7 bases, with 8 bases separating them. Written as DNA, the CDR3 is TGCGCCAGCAGCTTGATTGGATTTGGCTACACCTTC. This sequence encodes CASSLIGFGYTF.

This chain connects TRBV10-1 to TRBJ2-7; 8 bases fit TRBD2. Trimming cost V 3 bases and J 4 bases; bases outside gene matches: 17. The CDR3 covers 18 residues. CDR1 and CDR2 (germline): WNHNN, SYGVQD (reference sequence). CDR3: CASSDSGASGRVVYEQYF. DNA for the CDR3: TGCGCCAGCAGTGACTCTGGGGCTAGCGGGCGTGTGGTATACGAGCAGTACTTC.

The sample holds a few counts of this clonotype. The chain combines TRBV2 with TRBJ1-1; TRBD1 is a possible D gene (5 bases). This CDR3 has 16 residues. Trimming removed 6 bases at V and 1 base at J, with 18 bases between. Germline V CDR1 and CDR2: SNHLY, FYNNEI. As DNA, the CDR3 is TGTGCCAGCAGATGGGCCCTGAGGGGAAGGAACACTGAAGCTTTCTTT. This gives the protein CASRWALRGRNTEAFF. Full variable domain (remainder filled in from reference TRBV2 and TRBJ1-1): EPEVTQTPSHQVTQMGQEVILRCVPISNHLYFYWYRQILGQKVEFLVSFYNNEISEKSEIFDDQFSVERPDGSNFTLKIRSTKLEDSAMYFCASRWALRGRNTEAFFGQGTRLTVV.

This clonotype has only a few counts. This rearrangement joins TRBV11-3 to TRBJ2-7; TRBD2 agrees at 9 bases. The CDR3 is made up of 14 amino acids. J was trimmed by 5 bases and V by 5 bases; bases with no gene match: 7. CDR1 and CDR2 (germline): SGHNT, YENEEA. CDR3 coding DNA: TGTGCCAGCAGCCGTAGCGGGAGTGATAACGAGCAGTACTTC. Translation: CASSRSGSDNEQYF.

The chain is built from TRBV7-9 and TRBJ1-6; D call uncertain. Germline-derived CDR1 and CDR2 are SEHNR and FQNEAQ (reference sequence). The V end was cut by 0 bases, the J end by 9 bases, with 6 bases between. This CDR3 region has 13 residues. This CDR3 reads CASSLARGSPLHF. CDR3 nucleotide sequence: TGTGCCAGCAGCTTAGCGCGGGGTTCACCCCTCCACTTT. The complete variable domain, with remaining parts taken from reference TRBV7-9 and TRBJ1-6, reads DTGVSQNPRHKITKRGQNVTFRCDPISEHNRLYWYRQTLGQGPEFLTYFQNEAQLEKSRLLSDRFSAERPKGSFSTLEIQRTEQGDSAMYLCASSLARGSPLHFGNGTRLTVT.

This clonotype has just a few counts. The gene calls are TRBV20-1 and TRBJ1-6; 7 nucleotides match TRBD1. Per the germline V gene, CDR1 is DFQATT and CDR2 is SNEGSKA (reference sequence). CDR3 length: 17 amino acids. J gave up 4 bases and V 1 base, and 10 bases lay outside the gene matches. CDR3 sequence: CSARAYRDRLYNSPLHF. CDR3 nucleotides: TGCAGTGCTAGAGCTTACCGGGACAGACTTTATAATTCACCCCTCCACTTT.

In this sample, this clonotype turned up a few times. The rearrangement links TRBV5-4 to TRBJ2-2; possible D gene TRBD1, 5 bases. The V gene's germline CDR1 is SGHNT and CDR2 YYREEE (reference sequence). The CDR3 is 15 residues long. Deletions cut 6 bases from V and 3 bases from J, with 15 bases between. The CDR3 loop is CASTVQASDTGELFF. Written as DNA, the CDR3 is TGTGCCAGCACCGTACAGGCTTCGGACACCGGGGAGCTGTTTTTT.